These 23 T cell receptor beta chains were sequenced from one sample in a study of beta chain features in type 1 diabetes. Regarding the study as a whole: Within each of all four CD4+ subsets, Type 1 diabetes patients had TCRB CDR3s that were moderately but significantly shorter.

The isolated RNA, all of it, was reverse transcribed, so expressed TCRB transcripts were what got sequenced. Clones were read by immunoSEQ multiplex PCR, and TCRdb kept only the in-frame ones, dropping some. The profile shows approximately 160,000 clones, around 10% of them singletons. Their recognized antigens are unknown. Sequencing was carried out using central memory CD4+ T cells from blood. All receptors derive from a man aged 30-40 years with type 1 diabetes.

The V and J genes are TRBV19 and TRBJ2-5, with D maybe TRBD2 (5 bases). The length of the CDR3 is 13 residues. V was clipped by 5 bases and J by 5 bases, with 12 bases between them. The germline gives CDR1 LNHDA, CDR2 SQIVND (reference sequence). The CDR3 here is CASSPVRGETQYF. CDR3 coding DNA: TGTGCCAGTAGTCCGGTCAGAGGGGAGACCCAGTACTTC.

This chain joins TRBV6-1 and TRBJ1-1; D may be TRBD1 (5 bases). CDR1 is MNHNS, CDR2 SASEGT, per germline. The CDR3 sequence is 13 residues long. V shed 8 bases and J shed 4 bases, with 14 bases lying between them. The CDR3 spells CASLSREGTEAFF. In DNA, the CDR3 is TGTGCCAGCCTGAGCAGGGAAGGCACTGAAGCTTTCTTT.

The gene calls are TRBV6-5 and TRBJ2-7; 7 bases match TRBD1. There are 15 residues in the CDR3. Germline V gene sequence: CDR1 MNHEY, CDR2 SVGAGI. With 5 bases clipped from V and 0 bases from J, the junction kept 7 bases outside the gene matches. The CDR3 DNA is TGTGCCAGCAGTCTGCAGACAGGGCACTCCTACGAGCAGTACTTC. Amino acids: CASSLQTGHSYEQYF.

This clone was picked up a small number of times. The J gene is TRBJ1-1, the V gene TRBV6-5; possibly TRBD1 for D (6 bases). Germline-derived CDR1 and CDR2 are MNHEY and SVGAGI. Trimming shortened V by 2 bases and J by 3 bases, and 10 bases separated the two germline ends. This CDR3 spans 14 amino acids. CDR3 sequence (DNA): TGTGCCAGCAGTTACCAGGGGCGTGACACTGAAGCTTTCTTT. Protein sequence: CASSYQGRDTEAFF.

The genes are TRBV15 and TRBJ1-2; TRBD1 is a possible D gene (5 bases). Germline V gene lookup returns CDR1 LNHNV and CDR2 YYDKDF (reference sequence). The CDR3 has 13 residues. V lost 9 bases and J 4 bases, leaving 15 bases between the germline ends. The CDR3 loop is CATSPADSYGYTF. CDR3 sequence (DNA): TGTGCCACTAGTCCCGCCGACAGCTATGGCTACACCTTC. Variable domain in full (rest from reference TRBV15 and TRBJ1-2): DAMVIQNPRYQVTQFGKPVTLSCSQTLNHNVMYWYQQKSSQAPKLLFHYYDKDFNNEADTPDNFQSRRPNTSFCFLDIRSPGLGDTAMYLCATSPADSYGYTFGSGTRLTVV.

This chain uses TRBV4-2 with TRBJ1-2; tentative D call: TRBD1 (6 bases). This CDR3 contains 13 residues. V was clipped by 2 bases and J by 8 bases, with 12 bases between them. Looked up from germline, CDR1 is LGHNA and CDR2 is YNFKEQ. The CDR3 sequence: CASSQRDIEGYTF. For the CDR3, the DNA is TGTGCCAGCAGCCAACGGGACATTGAAGGCTACACCTTC.

This clone was seen a few times. The chain links TRBV9 to TRBJ2-1, with D possibly being TRBD2 (5 bases). V lost 0 bases, J lost 4 bases, and 11 bases lay in between. Germline-derived CDR1 and CDR2 are SGDLS and YYNGEE. The CDR3 is made up of 15 amino acids. CDR3 loop: CASSVVGGSYNEQFF. The DNA of the CDR3 is TGTGCCAGCAGCGTAGTTGGAGGCTCGTACAATGAGCAGTTCTTC.

This clone has at least ten counts. The chain couples TRBV29-1 to TRBJ2-1, with a tentative D call TRBD1 (5 bases). The CDR3 runs to 12 residues. CDR1 and CDR2 (germline): SQVTM, ANQGSEA. Deletions cut 7 bases from V and 5 bases from J, with 12 bases between. This CDR3 reads CSGRQPDNEQFF. The CDR3 DNA sequence: TGCAGCGGACGACAGCCCGACAATGAGCAGTTCTTC.

This clone was seen repeatedly, ten times or more. The chain couples TRBV30 to TRBJ2-1; 7 nucleotides match TRBD2. The CDR3 contains 14 residues. Unmatched junction bases numbered 13, after V lost 5 bases and J lost 9 bases. The germline V gene encodes CDR1 GTSNPN and CDR2 SVGIG (reference sequence). The CDR3 DNA follows: TGTGCCTGGCTAAGGGAGCGGGAAGGGAGTGAGCAGTTCTTC. Translation gives CAWLREREGSEQFF.

This clone was seen more than once but under ten times. The chain is built from TRBV28 and TRBJ1-2; 7 positions agree with TRBD1. CDR1 and CDR2 from the germline V gene are MDHEN and SYDVKM. Trimming removed 6 bases from V and 1 base from J; junction bases left unmatched: 8. CDR3 length: 15 amino acids. DNA of the CDR3: TGTGCCAGCAGGTTCGGAGACAGGGTTAACTATGGCTACACCTTC. This sequence encodes CASRFGDRVNYGYTF.

The rearrangement links TRBV5-4 to TRBJ2-7, with D perhaps TRBD1 (6 bases). Trimming left V 3 bases short and J 6 bases short, with 13 bases between. Germline V gene sequence: CDR1 SGHNT, CDR2 YYREEE (reference sequence). The CDR3 is 13 amino acids. The CDR3 protein is CASSYRVQGEQYF. The CDR3 bases are TGTGCCAGCAGCTACAGGGTACAAGGCGAGCAGTACTTC.

This chain joins TRBV28 and TRBJ2-7, with a tentative D call TRBD2 (5 bases). The CDR3 sequence is 13 residues long. Looked up from germline, CDR1 is MDHEN and CDR2 is SYDVKM. V was cut by 2 bases and J by 1 base, with 6 bases left in between. Here the CDR3 DNA reads TGTGCCAGCAGTTTAGGCGGGTCCTACGAGCAGTACTTC. It yields the protein CASSLGGSYEQYF.

The chain joins TRBV5-1 to TRBJ2-7, with 14 bases matching TRBD2. Germline CDR1 and CDR2: SGHRS and YFSETQ. This CDR3 region has 15 residues. V lost 4 bases to trimming and J lost 5 bases; unmatched junction nucleotides: 5. The CDR3 DNA reads TGCGCCAGCAGCGGAGGGACTAGCGGGAGAAACGAGCAGTACTTC. Amino acid sequence: CASSGGTSGRNEQYF.

This clone came up a few times. The chain links TRBV4-3 to TRBJ2-6; the D gene is possibly TRBD1 (7 bases). The CDR3 covers 16 residues. Germline CDR1 and CDR2: LGHNA and YSLEER. Deletions cut 6 bases from V and 1 base from J, with 13 bases between. Here the CDR3 DNA reads TGCGCCAGCAGTCTCAGGGGGGCATCTGGGGCCAACGTCCTGACTTTC. It codes for CASSLRGASGANVLTF.

This chain uses TRBV25-1 with TRBJ1-1; D not certain. V shed 4 bases and J shed 3 bases, with 6 bases lying between them. CDR3 length equals 12 residues. Looked up from germline, CDR1 is MGHDK and CDR2 is SYGVNS. CDR3 protein: CASSGEYTEAFF. In DNA, the CDR3 is TGTGCCAGCAGTGGGGAGTACACTGAAGCTTTCTTT.

The chain has TRBV4-2 and TRBJ2-7; a possible D gene is TRBD1 (6 bases). The CDR3 consists of 15 residues. Germline V CDR1 and CDR2: LGHNA, YNFKEQ. Trimming pared 1 base from V and 0 bases from J, leaving 10 bases between. Here the CDR3 DNA reads TGTGCCAGCAGCCAAGGTCCACAGGGCTCCTACGAGCAGTACTTC. This gives the protein CASSQGPQGSYEQYF.

This clone was detected a few times. V gene TRBV7-3 combines with J gene TRBJ2-1; D is perhaps TRBD1 (5 bases). The CDR3 covers 12 residues. Germline V CDR1 and CDR2: SGHTA, FQGTGA. V was shortened by 5 bases and J by 8 bases, with 10 bases between the two germline ends. CDR3: CASSPQGDEQFF. Written as DNA, the CDR3 is TGTGCCAGCAGCCCTCAGGGCGATGAGCAGTTCTTC.

The chain is built from TRBV11-2 and TRBJ2-1; 8 nucleotides line up with TRBD1. Trimming took 3 bases from V and 7 from J; bases not matched to a gene: 11. CDR1 is SGHAT and CDR2 is FQNNGV in the germline V gene. This CDR3 spans 16 amino acids. CDR3 sequence reads: CASSFWTGRHVNEQFF. CDR3 coding DNA: TGTGCCAGCAGCTTTTGGACAGGGCGGCATGTAAATGAGCAGTTCTTC.

V is TRBV10-3 and J is TRBJ2-5; 9 bases match TRBD1. This CDR3 region has 13 residues. With 7 bases clipped from V and 5 bases from J, the junction kept 5 bases outside the gene matches. Germline CDR1 and CDR2: ENHRY and SYGVKD. CDR3 DNA: TGTGCCATCATGGGACAGGGAGAGGAGACCCAGTACTTC. Its protein product is CAIMGQGEETQYF.

This clone has only a few counts. The V gene is TRBV18, the J gene TRBJ1-5; D is possibly TRBD1 (5 bases). V was cut by 9 bases and J by 0 bases, with 9 bases left in between. Germline CDR1 and CDR2: KGHSH and LQKENI. The CDR3 consists of 13 residues. CDR3 in amino acids: CASRQNSNQPQHF. The DNA for the CDR3 is TGTGCCAGTCGACAGAATAGCAATCAGCCCCAGCATTTT.

V usage is TRBV14 and J usage is TRBJ1-1; tentative D call: TRBD1 (6 bases). This CDR3 is 13 amino acids long. Germline CDR1 SGHDN, CDR2 FVKESK. Between the trimmed V and J ends, which lost 6 bases and 3 bases, there was a span of 11 bases. The CDR3 here is CASSFRGHTEAFF. In nucleotides, the CDR3 is TGTGCCAGCAGTTTCAGGGGCCACACTGAAGCTTTCTTT.

V and J are TRBV2 and TRBJ2-7, with a tentative D call TRBD2 (5 bases). Germline values: CDR1 SNHLY, CDR2 FYNNEI. CDR3 size: 13 residues. V shed 5 bases and J shed 1 base, with 9 bases lying between them. The CDR3 region has the DNA TGTGCCAGCAGTTCCGGGGTTTCCTACGAGCAGTACTTC. Its translation: CASSSGVSYEQYF.

The rearrangement joins TRBV10-3 to TRBJ2-5, with 10 bases fitting TRBD2. V was pared by 3 bases and J by 5 bases, with 9 bases of the junction left unmatched. The germline CDR1 and CDR2 sequences are ENHRY and SYGVKD. This CDR3 has 16 residues. The CDR3 sequence is CAISESLAGDKETQYF. The CDR3 coding sequence is TGTGCCATCAGTGAATCCCTAGCGGGAGATAAGGAGACCCAGTACTTC.